This T cell receptor (beta chain) stems from a study of regulatory T cells in long-lasting Graves disease. Study-level information: The definition of persistent Graves' disease was over 5 years of antithyroid drugs with positive TSH receptor antibodies. Findings and limits, study-wide: When disease was persistent, TRBV28, TRBJ1-2 and TRBJ2-5 were the favored segments. The TCR repertoire of persistent Graves' patients was less diverse than that of newly diagnosed ones.

Building of the TCR beta libraries involved iRepertoire HTBI primers and Arm-PCR of CDR3 regions. In the original processing: Sample data revealed approximately 62 TRBV and more than 13 TRBJ segments. TCRdb ran MiXCR on the multiplex PCR reads and lists one entry per CDR3 protein. The V and J calls reflect TCRdb's pipeline rather than the authors' work. The profile covers hundreds of thousands of distinct CDR3 sequences, with about 32% appearing a single time and roughly 46% taken by the ten largest. This CDR3 is built from 17 residues. V lost 0 bases, J lost 0 bases, and 15 bases lay in between. Germline loops: CDR1 LGHNT, CDR2 FRNRAP. This clonotype was counted between two and nine times. Its cognate antigen is unknown. Time point denoted: persistent/refractory GD, antithyroid drugs over 5 years with positive TRAb. RNA from PBMCs was the source of the TCR library.

J is TRBJ2-7 and V is TRBV12-5; D unclear. Sequenced here: peripheral blood mononuclear cells (PBMCs), sampled when the disease was refractory, from a patient treated with antithyroid drugs. This sequence was found in a female donor with Graves disease. For the CDR3, the DNA is TGTGCTAGTGGTTTGGTACCGGGCTCCCGGAGCTCCTACGAGCAGTACTTC. This encodes CASGLVPGSRSSYEQYF.